This T cell receptor beta chain was profiled in a study of human T cells and chemical hapten exposure. Each CDR3 protein gets one entry after TCRdb re-called the RACE reads with MiXCR. The top ten clones hold less than 2% of a sample with 150,000 to 200,000 distinct CDR3 sequences, approximately 15% of them seen once. Time point indicated: patch test 1, 2 weeks after DPC sensitization. Specified treatment: therapeutic diphenylcyclopropenone sensitization with weekly scalp DPC. Total RNA came from unfractionated whole blood. Germline V gene data show CDR1 as LNHNV and CDR2 as YYDKDF (reference sequence). V trimming: 0 bases; J trimming: 5 bases; junction bases outside the gene matches: 6. The CDR3 runs 15 residues.

The source was whole blood, collected in connection with sensitization to the hapten diphenylcyclopropenone (DPC). The chain is built from TRBV15 and TRBJ2-7, with 8 bases lining up with TRBD2. This TCR came from a woman aged 30 to 39 with alopecia areata. Some clones in this sample may be carry-over from other donors' samples. In DNA, the CDR3 is TGTGCCACCAGCAGAGATTTGCCTAGCGGGCACGAGCAGTACTTC. Translated: CATSRDLPSGHEQYF.